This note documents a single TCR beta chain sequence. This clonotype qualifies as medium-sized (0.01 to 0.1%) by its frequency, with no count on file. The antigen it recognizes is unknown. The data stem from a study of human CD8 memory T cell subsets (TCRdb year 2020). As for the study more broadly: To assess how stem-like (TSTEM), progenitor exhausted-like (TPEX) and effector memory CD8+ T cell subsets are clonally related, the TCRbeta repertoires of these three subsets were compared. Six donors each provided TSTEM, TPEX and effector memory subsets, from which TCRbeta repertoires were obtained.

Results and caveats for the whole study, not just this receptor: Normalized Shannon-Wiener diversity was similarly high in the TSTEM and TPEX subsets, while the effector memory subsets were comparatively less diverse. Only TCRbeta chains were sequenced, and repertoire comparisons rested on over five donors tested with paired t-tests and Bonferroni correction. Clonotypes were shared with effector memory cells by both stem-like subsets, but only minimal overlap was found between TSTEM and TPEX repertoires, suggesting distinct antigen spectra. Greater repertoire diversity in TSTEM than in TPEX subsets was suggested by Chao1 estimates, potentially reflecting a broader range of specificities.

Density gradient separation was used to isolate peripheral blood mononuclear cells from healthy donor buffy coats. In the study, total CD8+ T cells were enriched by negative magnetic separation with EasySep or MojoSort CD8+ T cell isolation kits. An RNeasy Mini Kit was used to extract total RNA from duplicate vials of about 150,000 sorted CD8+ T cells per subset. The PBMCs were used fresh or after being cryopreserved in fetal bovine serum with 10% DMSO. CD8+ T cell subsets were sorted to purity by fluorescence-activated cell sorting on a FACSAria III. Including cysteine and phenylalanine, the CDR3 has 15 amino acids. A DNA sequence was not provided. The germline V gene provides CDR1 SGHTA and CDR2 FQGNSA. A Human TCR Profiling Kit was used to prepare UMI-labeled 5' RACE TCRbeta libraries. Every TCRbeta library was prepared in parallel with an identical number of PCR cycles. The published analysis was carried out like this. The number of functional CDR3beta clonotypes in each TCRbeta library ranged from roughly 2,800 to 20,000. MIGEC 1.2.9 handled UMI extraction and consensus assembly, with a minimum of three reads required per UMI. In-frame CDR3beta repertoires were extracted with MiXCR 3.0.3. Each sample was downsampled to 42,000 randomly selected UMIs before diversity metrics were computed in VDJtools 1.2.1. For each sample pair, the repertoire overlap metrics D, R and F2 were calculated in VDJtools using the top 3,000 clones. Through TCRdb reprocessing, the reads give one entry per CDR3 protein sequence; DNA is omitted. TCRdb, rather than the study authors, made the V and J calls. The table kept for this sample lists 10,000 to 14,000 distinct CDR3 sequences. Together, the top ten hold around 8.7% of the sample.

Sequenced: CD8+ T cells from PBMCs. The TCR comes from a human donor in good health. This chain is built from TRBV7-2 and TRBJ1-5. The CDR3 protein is CASSPQAYSNQPQHF.